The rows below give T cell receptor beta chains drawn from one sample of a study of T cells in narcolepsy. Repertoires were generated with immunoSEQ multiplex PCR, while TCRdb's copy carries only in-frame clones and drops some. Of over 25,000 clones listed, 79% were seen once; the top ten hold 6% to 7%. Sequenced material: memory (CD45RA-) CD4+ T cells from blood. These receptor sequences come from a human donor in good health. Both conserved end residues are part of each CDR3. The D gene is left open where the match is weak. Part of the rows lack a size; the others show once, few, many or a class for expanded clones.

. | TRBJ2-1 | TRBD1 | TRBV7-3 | CASSPKLQTGVGVYNEQFF | TGTGCCAGCAGCCCCAAACTCCAAACAGGGGTTGGTGTTTACAATGAGCAGTTCTTC
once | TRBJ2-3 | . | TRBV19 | CASFPGQGSDTQYF | TGTGCCAGTTTCCCGGGACAAGGCTCAGATACGCAGTATTTT
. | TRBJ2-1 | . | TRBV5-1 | CASSRGGTYNEQFF | TGCGCCAGCAGCCGTGGAGGGACCTACAATGAGCAGTTCTTC
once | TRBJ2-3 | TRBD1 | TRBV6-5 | CASSPRTGTDTQYF | TGTGCCAGCAGTCCCCGGACAGGTACAGATACGCAGTATTTT
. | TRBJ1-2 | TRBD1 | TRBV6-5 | CASSRGTGISYTF | TGTGCCAGCAGTCGAGGGACAGGGATAAGCTACACCTTC
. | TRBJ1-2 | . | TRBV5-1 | CASSLVGPTVRRNYGYTF | TGCGCCAGCAGCTTGGTTGGTCCCACGGTCCGGAGGAACTATGGCTACACCTTC
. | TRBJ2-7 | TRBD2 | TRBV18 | CASSPRETSGRTYEQYF | TGTGCCAGCTCACCACGGGAGACTAGCGGGAGGACCTACGAGCAGTACTTC
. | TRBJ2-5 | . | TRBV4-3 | CASSQDFETQYF | TGCGCCAGCAGCCAAGATTTCGAGACCCAGTACTTC
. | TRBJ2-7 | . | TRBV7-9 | CASSPSPEQYF | TGTGCCAGCAGCCCTTCCCCCGAGCAGTACTTC
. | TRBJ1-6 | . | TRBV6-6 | CASSSTGKDSPLHF | TGTGCCAGCAGTTCCACGGGGAAGGATTCACCCCTCCACTTT
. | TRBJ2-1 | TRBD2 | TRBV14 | CASSQALILQRGITYNEQFF | TGTGCCAGCAGCCAAGCCCTCATTCTGCAGCGGGGGATCACCTACAATGAGCAGTTCTTC
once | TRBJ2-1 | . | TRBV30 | CASGPPQFF | TGTGCCTCAGGTCCACCGCAGTTCTTC
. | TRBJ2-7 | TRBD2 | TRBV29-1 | CSVGLAGPYEQYF | TGCAGCGTCGGACTAGCGGGGCCATACGAGCAGTACTTC
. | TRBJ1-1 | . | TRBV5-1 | CASSWGTPMNTEAFF | TGCGCCAGCAGCTGGGGGACACCCATGAACACTGAAGCTTTCTTT
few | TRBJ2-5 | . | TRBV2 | CASSMTPARETQYF | TGTGCCAGCAGTATGACTCCGGCGAGGGAGACCCAGTACTTC
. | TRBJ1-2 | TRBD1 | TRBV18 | CASSPPTGGYGYTF | TGTGCCAGCTCACCACCGACAGGGGGTTATGGCTACACCTTC
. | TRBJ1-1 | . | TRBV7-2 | CASSLGIGGTEAFF | TGTGCCAGCAGCTTAGGAATAGGGGGCACTGAAGCTTTCTTT
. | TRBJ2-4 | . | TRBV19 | CASTNPQSLAKNIQYF | TGTGCCAGTACCAATCCGCAGTCTTTAGCCAAAAACATTCAGTACTTC
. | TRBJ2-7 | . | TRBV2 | CASSGGSLSYEQYF | TGTGCCAGCAGTGGAGGGTCGCTCTCCTACGAGCAGTACTTC
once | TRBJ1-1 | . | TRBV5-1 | CASSLGQTEAFF | TGCGCCAGCAGCTTGGGGCAGACTGAAGCTTTCTTT
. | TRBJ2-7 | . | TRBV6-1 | CASGDSRPYEQYF | TGTGCCAGCGGGGACTCGAGGCCCTACGAGCAGTACTTC
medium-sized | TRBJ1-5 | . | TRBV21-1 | CASSKVFRAFYQPQHF | TGTGCCAGCAGCAAAGTGTTTAGGGCCTTTTATCAGCCCCAGCATTTT
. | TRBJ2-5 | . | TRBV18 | CASSPKSRSVEETQYF | TGTGCCAGCTCACCAAAATCCCGGTCCGTGGAAGAGACCCAGTACTTC
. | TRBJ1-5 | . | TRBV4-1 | CASSQAANRGGNQPQHF | TGCGCCAGCAGCCAAGCCGCCAACCGGGGTGGCAATCAGCCCCAGCATTTT
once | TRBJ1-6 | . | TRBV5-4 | CATQENSPLHF | TGTGCCACACAGGAGAATTCACCCCTCCACTTT
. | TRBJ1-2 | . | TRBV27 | CASSRRRDNPYGYTF | TGTGCCAGCAGTCGACGCAGGGATAACCCCTATGGCTACACCTTC
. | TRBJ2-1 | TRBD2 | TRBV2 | CATRRHLGTSVYNEQFF | TGTGCCACCAGACGACACCTCGGGACTAGCGTTTACAATGAGCAGTTCTTC
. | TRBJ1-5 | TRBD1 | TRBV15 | CATSALDRVDQPQHF | TGTGCCACCAGCGCCCTGGACAGGGTTGATCAGCCCCAGCATTTT
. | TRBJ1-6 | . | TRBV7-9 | CASSLFGGGNSPLHF | TGTGCCAGCAGCTTATTTGGCGGCGGGAATTCACCCCTCCACTTT
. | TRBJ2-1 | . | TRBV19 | CASSIDGRTRSFFSYNEQFF | TGTGCCAGTAGTATAGATGGCCGGACCAGATCTTTTTTCTCCTACAATGAGCAGTTCTTC
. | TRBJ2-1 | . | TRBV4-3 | CASSPGQRYNEQFF | TGCGCCAGCAGCCCAGGACAGCGGTACAATGAGCAGTTCTTC
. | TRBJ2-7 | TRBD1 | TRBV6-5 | CASSRGQEAYEQYF | TGTGCCAGCAGCCGAGGACAGGAGGCCTACGAGCAGTACTTC
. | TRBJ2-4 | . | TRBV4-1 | CASSAQGRENIQYF | TGCGCCAGCAGCGCACAGGGGAGGGAAAACATTCAGTACTTC
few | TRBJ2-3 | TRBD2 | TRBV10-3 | CAISLSGDTDTQYF | TGTGCCATCAGTCTTAGCGGGGACACAGATACGCAGTATTTT
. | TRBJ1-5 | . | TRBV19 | CASSIQYRNQPQHF | TGTGCCAGTAGCATACAGTATCGCAATCAGCCCCAGCATTTT
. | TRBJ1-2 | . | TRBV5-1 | CASSPSTASVGYTF | TGCGCCAGCAGCCCCTCGACTGCTTCTGTGGGCTACACCTTC
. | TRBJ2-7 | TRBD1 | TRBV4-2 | CASNADRGVYEQYF | TGTGCCAGCAACGCGGACAGGGGGGTATACGAGCAGTACTTC
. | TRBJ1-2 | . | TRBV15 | CATSRDRGVGYGYTF | TGTGCCACCAGCAGAGATCGCGGGGTAGGATATGGCTACACCTTC
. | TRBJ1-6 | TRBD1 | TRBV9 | CASSVTGGAGNSPLHF | TGTGCCAGCAGCGTAACAGGGGGCGCTGGTAATTCACCCCTCCACTTT